Following are 5 T cell receptor beta chains from one sample sequenced in a study of T cell repertoires in cytomegalovirus infection. The antigens these receptors bind are not known. TCRdb re-called the reads with MiXCR, one entry per CDR3 protein. Of approximately 260,000 distinct CDR3 sequences in the sample, approximately 22% were seen once. Sequenced material: cultured PBMCs, taken from culture after CMV antigen stimulation. These receptors were taken from a human donor in good health (CMV status not recorded). Some clones in this sample may be carry-over from other donors' samples.

This clonotype was counted only a few times. The chain carries TRBV4-2 and TRBJ2-7; D is unresolved. Trimming took off 0 bases at V and 3 bases at J, with 9 bases between the two ends. CDR3 length equals 14 residues. Germline-derived CDR1 and CDR2 are LGHNA and YNFKEQ. The CDR3 bases are TGTGCCAGCAGCCAAGAAATGACTTTCTACGAGCAGTACTTC. Its protein product is CASSQEMTFYEQYF.

This clonotype has ten or more counts. The CDR3 coding sequence is TGTGCCAGCAGCTTAGCGAGGGGTTCCGAGCAGTACTTC. Protein: CASSLARGSEQYF. This chain connects TRBV7-2 to TRBJ2-7; D tentatively reads TRBD1 or TRBD2 (5 bases each). Germline CDR1 reads SGHTA; CDR2 reads FQGNSA. CDR3 size: 13 residues. With 0 bases removed from V and 6 bases from J, the gap between germline ends came to 9 bases. The full variable domain, completed using reference TRBV7-2 and TRBJ2-7, is GAGVSQSPSNKVTEKGKDVELRCDPISGHTALYWYRQSLGQGLEFLIYFQGNSAPDKSGLPSDRFSAERTGGSVSTLTIQRTQQEDSAVYLCASSLARGSEQYFGPGTRLTVT.

This clonotype was seen many times. V gene TRBV7-2 combines with J gene TRBJ1-1, with D tentatively TRBD1 (6 bases). Germline-derived CDR1 and CDR2 are SGHTA and FQGNSA. V gave up 5 bases and J gave up 0 bases, with 13 bases separating them. The CDR3 extends over 15 amino acids. The CDR3 DNA is TGTGCCAGCAGCCCCCGACAGGCCATGAACACTGAAGCTTTCTTT. This encodes CASSPRQAMNTEAFF.

V usage is TRBV20-1 and J usage is TRBJ2-3; possible D gene TRBD2, 5 bases. V dropped 0 bases and J dropped 1 base, with 17 bases sitting between them. Germline V gene sequence: CDR1 DFQATT, CDR2 SNEGSKA (reference sequence). The CDR3 extends over 17 amino acids. CDR3 loop: CSARDPGSRWGTDTQYF. The CDR3 coding sequence is TGCAGTGCTAGAGACCCGGGATCCAGATGGGGCACAGATACGCAGTATTTT.

This clonotype was counted only a few times. The chain recombines TRBV30 with TRBJ2-5, with 7 bases that match TRBD2. Losses at the gene ends were 3 bases for V and 5 bases for J; bases not matched to a gene: 9. Germline CDR1 reads GTSNPN; CDR2 reads SVGIG (reference sequence). CDR3 length: 14 amino acids. The CDR3 DNA follows: TGTGCCTGGAGCGCAGGCGGGAGCGCGGAGACCCAGTACTTC. Its translation: CAWSAGGSAETQYF.